Below, 30 T cell receptor beta chains from the same sample are listed, as sequenced in a study of T cells after yellow fever vaccination. TCRdb analysed the 5' RACE reads with MiXCR anew, one entry per CDR3 protein. The data show 360,000 or so distinct CDR3 sequences, more than 9% seen once. The sample consisted of PBMCs, taken on the day of the first yellow fever vaccination. The receptors come from a man aged 18 to 30 who received the YFV17D yellow fever vaccine.

The chain is built from TRBV4-2 and TRBJ2-3; TRBD2 aligns across 7 bases. The CDR3 contains 16 residues. Germline loops: CDR1 LGHNA, CDR2 YNFKEQ. V dropped 0 bases and J dropped 3; count of bases not matched to a gene: 6. The CDR3 sequence: CASSQDLGRGTDTQYF. Written as DNA, the CDR3 is TGTGCCAGCAGCCAAGATCTCGGGCGGGGGACAGATACGCAGTATTTT.

This clonotype has just a few counts. The chain uses TRBV12-3 or TRBV12-4 and TRBJ2-3, with 10 bases lining up with TRBD1. With V trimmed by 5 bases and J by 2 bases, 4 bases remained unmatched. The CDR3 consists of 15 residues. The CDR3 DNA sequence: TGTGCCAGCAGTCCGGACAGGGGGTCCACAGATACGCAGTATTTT. Translating gives CASSPDRGSTDTQYF.

The table lists this clonotype with many counts. CDR3 DNA: TGTGCCACCGGGACACGCCAAGAGACCCAGTACTTC. Its protein is CATGTRQETQYF. The V gene is TRBV15, the J gene TRBJ2-5; tentatively, D is TRBD1 (6 bases). This CDR3 region has 12 residues. V was clipped by 8 bases and J by 1 base, with 8 bases between them. The germline V gene has CDR1 LNHNV and CDR2 YYDKDF (reference sequence).

This clonotype was picked up many times. This rearrangement joins TRBV5-1 to TRBJ2-1; TRBD1 matches at 7 bases. Losses at the gene ends were 6 bases for V and 0 bases for J; bases not matched to a gene: 6. Germline V gives CDR1 SGHRS, CDR2 YFSETQ. The CDR3 spans 15 residues. CDR3 DNA sequence: TGCGCCAGCAAGGGACAGACCAGCTCCTACAATGAGCAGTTCTTC. Its translation: CASKGQTSSYNEQFF.

The V and J genes are TRBV7-8 and TRBJ2-5; weak D call: TRBD2 (6 bases). Germline V gives CDR1 SGHVS, CDR2 FQNEAQ. V was pared by 5 bases and J by 4 bases, with 17 bases between. The CDR3 length is 15 residues. Here the CDR3 DNA reads TGTGCCAGCAGCGAACCGGCGGGGCAAGGAGAGACCCAGTACTTC. Amino acids: CASSEPAGQGETQYF.

The chain joins TRBV2 to TRBJ2-2; D unresolved. This CDR3 has 14 amino acids. The germline gives CDR1 SNHLY, CDR2 FYNNEI. The V end was cut by 7 bases, the J end by 0 bases, with 9 bases between. The CDR3 sequence: CASTAETNTGELFF. CDR3 coding DNA: TGTGCCAGCACGGCAGAAACGAACACCGGGGAGCTGTTTTTT.

This chain links TRBV9 with TRBJ2-2, with TRBD2 as a possible D gene (5 bases). The CDR3 contains 18 residues. Trimming cost V 4 bases and J 1 base, with 20 bases left between them. The V gene's germline CDR1 is SGDLS and CDR2 YYNGEE. DNA for the CDR3: TGTGCCAGCAGCCCCCAACGAGGGCCTCCACTGAACACCGGGGAGCTGTTTTTT. It is translated as CASSPQRGPPLNTGELFF.

This clonotype was detected many times. The chain links TRBV7-2 to TRBJ2-5; D perhaps matches TRBD2 (5 bases). The CDR3 spans 13 residues. The germline gives CDR1 SGHTA, CDR2 FQGNSA. The V end was cut by 1 base, the J end by 5 bases, with 8 bases between. CDR3 in DNA: TGTGCCAGCAGCTTAGTACTAGTGGAGACCCAGTACTTC. It is translated as CASSLVLVETQYF.

The genes are TRBV7-8 and TRBJ2-5; D ambiguous. The CDR3 consists of 16 residues. Per the germline V gene, CDR1 is SGHVS and CDR2 is FQNEAQ. V was shortened by 0 bases and J by 1 base, with 12 bases between the two germline ends. The CDR3 loop reads CASSLARSPAQETQYF. DNA for the CDR3: TGTGCCAGCAGCTTAGCGCGGTCCCCAGCCCAAGAGACCCAGTACTTC.

This clonotype was counted ten times or more. The CDR3 reads CASSWGQEETQYF. CDR3 nucleotides: TGTGCCAGCAGCTGGGGACAGGAAGAGACCCAGTACTTC. This rearrangement joins TRBV7-2 to TRBJ2-5; 8 nucleotides agree with TRBD1. In germline, CDR1 is SGHTA, CDR2 FQGNSA. The CDR3 is made up of 13 amino acids. The junction had 1 base not matched to a gene; V was cut back by 4 bases and J by 3 bases. Filled out from reference TRBV7-2 and TRBJ2-5, the complete variable domain reads GAGVSQSPSNKVTEKGKDVELRCDPISGHTALYWYRQSLGQGLEFLIYFQGNSAPDKSGLPSDRFSAERTGGSVSTLTIQRTQQEDSAVYLCASSWGQEETQYFGPGTRLLVL.

The chain joins TRBV19 to TRBJ2-7; 9 positions match TRBD1. Germline-derived CDR1 and CDR2 are LNHDA and SQIVND (reference sequence). This CDR3 is built from 14 residues. Trimming at V came to 3 bases and at J to 3 bases, leaving 3 bases not matched to a gene. CDR3 DNA sequence: TGTGCCAGTAGTATCGGGACAGGGCACTACGAGCAGTACTTC. This codes for CASSIGTGHYEQYF.

The chain uses TRBV6-5 and TRBJ1-1; 9 bases align to TRBD1. There are 14 residues in the CDR3. Germline loops: CDR1 MNHEY, CDR2 SVGAGI. The V and J ends lost 4 bases and 6 bases, in that order; junction bases with no gene match: 6. The CDR3 DNA follows: TGTGCCAGCAGTTTACAGGGGGCGCTTGCTGAAGCTTTCTTT. Amino acid sequence: CASSLQGALAEAFF.

This clonotype was observed a few times. The CDR3 coding sequence is TGTGCCAGCAGGGTGACAGGGGGCGAATATGGCTACACCTTC. This gives the protein CASRVTGGEYGYTF. This chain links TRBV27 with TRBJ1-2, with 10 bases identical to TRBD1. The CDR3 length is 14 residues. The V gene's germline CDR1 is MNHEY and CDR2 SMNVEV (reference sequence). The V segment lost 6 bases and the J segment 5 bases; nucleotides outside the gene matches: 6.

This clonotype was seen repeatedly, ten times or more. The V call is TRBV6-1, the J call TRBJ2-7, with 8 bases fitting TRBD2. The CDR3 runs to 16 residues. J was trimmed by 3 bases and V by 6 bases; bases with no gene match: 13. The germline V gene encodes CDR1 MNHNS and CDR2 SASEGT. Here the CDR3 DNA reads TGTGCCAGCAGGCGTACAGCTTGGCGGGGGGACTACGAGCAGTACTTC. As protein: CASRRTAWRGDYEQYF.

This clonotype has only a few counts. The gene calls are TRBV7-9 and TRBJ2-1; TRBD2 matches 7 bases. The CDR3 is 15 amino acids. V lost 6 bases and J lost 2; bases outside the gene matches: 7. The germline V gene has CDR1 SEHNR and CDR2 FQNEAQ (reference sequence). CDR3 in amino acids: CASSRGGGPYNEQFF. The CDR3, as DNA: TGTGCCAGCAGTCGCGGGGGAGGCCCCTACAATGAGCAGTTCTTC.

The sample holds a few counts of this clonotype. This chain joins TRBV12-3 or TRBV12-4 and TRBJ1-2; 8 positions agree with TRBD1. The CDR3 is 16 residues long. V shed 6 bases and J 0 bases; nucleotides not matched to a gene: 9. The CDR3 sequence: CASRDADRAPNYGYTF. In nucleotides, the CDR3 is TGTGCCAGCAGGGATGCGGACAGGGCCCCTAACTATGGCTACACCTTC.

The rearrangement uses TRBV27 and TRBJ1-6, with TRBD1 matching 8 bases. Germline CDR1 is MNHEY and CDR2 is SMNVEV (reference sequence). The CDR3 contains 15 residues. The ends lost 3 bases at V and 10 bases at J; junction bases unmatched: 8. CDR3 coding DNA: TGTGCCAGCAGTTTCGTCGGACAGGGTCGGTCACCCCTCCACTTT. Translation: CASSFVGQGRSPLHF.

This sequence joins TRBV7-8 and TRBJ2-7, with 7 bases matching TRBD2. This CDR3 has 14 residues. V was clipped by 0 bases and J by 6 bases; unmatched bases: 5. Germline CDR1 SGHVS, CDR2 FQNEAQ. For the CDR3, the DNA is TGTGCCAGCAGCTTAGCGCGGCGGGGGTCCGAGCAGTACTTC. Amino acids: CASSLARRGSEQYF.

The V and J genes are TRBV3-1 and TRBJ2-5; the D is unclear. The V and J ends lost 3 bases and 5 bases respectively, with 13 bases between them. The CDR3 spans 14 residues. Germline V lookup: CDR1 LGHDT, CDR2 YNNKEL (reference sequence). The CDR3 nucleotides read TGTGCCAGCAGCCACGTACCGCGCCAGGAGACCCAGTACTTC. Amino acids: CASSHVPRQETQYF.

V usage is TRBV5-4 and J usage is TRBJ1-1, with D possibly being TRBD1 (5 bases). V lost 4 bases, J lost 4 bases, and 17 bases lay in between. Per the germline V gene, CDR1 is SGHNT and CDR2 is YYREEE (reference sequence). The CDR3 runs to 15 residues. The CDR3 is CASSLGRRVGTEAFF. CDR3 DNA: TGTGCCAGCAGCCTGGGACGTCGGGTGGGCACTGAAGCTTTCTTT.

CDR3 protein: CASSQMRGGGTDTQYF. As DNA, the CDR3 is TGCGCCAGCAGCCAAATGAGGGGTGGTGGAACAGATACGCAGTATTTT. The chain uses TRBV4-3 and TRBJ2-3; D possibly uses TRBD1 or TRBD2 (5 bases each). Trimming left V 2 bases short and J 3 bases short, with 15 bases between. Germline V CDR1 and CDR2: LGHNA, YSLEER. The length of the CDR3 is 16 residues.

This chain's CDR3 is CAWSTLTSGTIYEQYF. The CDR3 bases are TGTGCCTGGAGTACCCTGACTAGCGGGACCATCTACGAGCAGTACTTC. J is TRBJ2-7 and V is TRBV30; 11 positions match TRBD2. Unmatched junction bases numbered 9, after V lost 2 bases and J lost 3 bases. Germline CDR1 GTSNPN, CDR2 SVGIG (reference sequence). CDR3 size: 16 residues.

This chain links TRBV3-1 with TRBJ1-4; D unclear. V shed 0 bases and J shed 10 bases, with 12 bases lying between them. Germline V CDR1 and CDR2: LGHDT, YNNKEL (reference sequence). This CDR3 has 14 residues. CDR3 coding DNA: TGTGCCAGCAGCCAAGAGTCGAACGGAGGAAAACTGTTTTTT. Encoded protein: CASSQESNGGKLFF.

This clonotype has a count of ten or more. This chain connects TRBV7-6 to TRBJ2-2; perhaps D is TRBD1 or TRBD2 (5 bases each). This CDR3 region has 15 residues. The V and J ends lost 1 base and 4 bases respectively, with 10 bases between them. The V gene's germline CDR1 is SGHVS and CDR2 FNYEAQ. CDR3 amino acids: CASSLVRGVTGELFF. The CDR3 DNA is TGTGCCAGCAGCTTAGTGAGGGGCGTCACCGGGGAGCTGTTTTTT.

The chain links TRBV19 to TRBJ2-3; D not certain. CDR1 and CDR2 from the germline V gene are LNHDA and SQIVND (reference sequence). Trimming cost V 3 bases and J 4 bases, with 8 bases left between them. This CDR3 is 13 amino acids long. The CDR3 spells CASSISPADTQYF. Here the CDR3 DNA reads TGTGCCAGTAGTATCAGCCCGGCAGATACGCAGTATTTT.

This rearrangement joins TRBV5-1 to TRBJ2-7; TRBD2 aligns across 10 bases. CDR1 and CDR2 (germline): SGHRS, YFSETQ. The CDR3 runs 17 residues. J was trimmed by 2 bases and V by 0 bases; bases with no gene match: 8. The CDR3 is CASSLAGAGGPTYEQYF. For the CDR3, the DNA is TGCGCCAGCAGCTTGGCCGGAGCGGGGGGGCCCACCTACGAGCAGTACTTC.

The V and J genes are TRBV29-1 and TRBJ1-2, with D possibly TRBD1 on 5 matching bases. Trimming removed 6 bases from V and 6 bases from J, with 17 bases in between. In germline, CDR1 is SQVTM, CDR2 ANQGSEA. The CDR3 is 13 residues long. CDR3 residues: CSVGQHSKDGYTF. CDR3 nucleotide sequence: TGCAGCGTCGGACAACACTCGAAGGATGGCTACACCTTC.

This clonotype came up many times. The chain combines TRBV7-8 with TRBJ2-2; 7 bases match TRBD1. The V gene's germline CDR1 is SGHVS and CDR2 FQNEAQ. Trimming cost V 7 bases and J 8 bases; bases outside gene matches: 13. CDR3 length equals 15 residues. The CDR3, as DNA: TGTGCCAGCAACGTAGGGATAGGGGGCTCAGGGGAGCTGTTTTTT. Its protein product is CASNVGIGGSGELFF.

This chain connects TRBV5-1 to TRBJ2-2; D perhaps matches TRBD1 (7 bases). Germline CDR1 is SGHRS and CDR2 is YFSETQ. The CDR3 length is 15 residues. V dropped 5 bases and J dropped 0 bases, with 11 bases sitting between them. CDR3 sequence (DNA): TGCGCCAGCAGGGAGGGGGCTTCGAACACCGGGGAGCTGTTTTTT. Residues: CASREGASNTGELFF. Full variable domain (remainder filled in from reference TRBV5-1 and TRBJ2-2): KAGVTQTPRYLIKTRGQQVTLSCSPISGHRSVSWYQQTPGQGLQFLFEYFSETQRNKGNFPGRFSGRQFSNSRSEMNVSTLELGDSALYLCASREGASNTGELFFGEGSRLTVL.

The chain is built from TRBV7-9 and TRBJ2-7; 7 nucleotides agree with TRBD1. Germline V gives CDR1 SEHNR, CDR2 FQNEAQ (reference sequence). V lost 5 bases, J lost 2 bases, and 12 bases stayed unmatched. The CDR3 length is 16 residues. The CDR3 here is CASSPPVTGPTYEQYF. In DNA form, the CDR3 reads TGTGCCAGCAGCCCCCCCGTGACAGGGCCGACCTACGAGCAGTACTTC. The whole variable domain, remainder taken from reference TRBV7-9 and TRBJ2-7, is DTGVSQNPRHKITKRGQNVTFRCDPISEHNRLYWYRQTLGQGPEFLTYFQNEAQLEKSRLLSDRFSAERPKGSFSTLEIQRTEQGDSAMYLCASSPPVTGPTYEQYFGPGTRLTVT.